The 12 T cell receptor beta chains listed next were all sequenced from one sample in a study of regulatory dendritic cells for organ transplantation. These TCRs are of unknown antigen specificity. Allogeneic regulatory or mature dendritic cells were co-cultured for 5 days with CFSE-labeled sorted T cells at 1:10. The assay was immunoSEQ multiplex PCR, and TCRdb's table has in-frame clones only and misses some. In the table there are fewer than 25,000 clones, 80% to 90% of which are singletons. The sample comprised naive CD4+ T cells from blood cultured with regulatory dendritic cells. Regarding subset: CD45RA+ naive T cells. These receptors were obtained from a human donor in good health.

J is TRBJ1-4 and V is TRBV30; D may be TRBD1 (6 bases). The germline CDR1 and CDR2 sequences are GTSNPN and SVGIG (reference sequence). Trimming shortened V by 3 bases and J by 5 bases, and 10 bases separated the two germline ends. The CDR3 runs 13 residues. The CDR3 loop reads CAWSRTGNEKLFF. CDR3 sequence (DNA): TGTGCCTGGAGCCGAACAGGGAATGAAAAACTGTTTTTT.

The chain couples TRBV27 to TRBJ2-2, with D perhaps TRBD1 or TRBD2 (5 bases each). Germline values: CDR1 MNHEY, CDR2 SMNVEV (reference sequence). The CDR3 length is 13 residues. Trimming cost V 3 bases and J 8 bases, with 10 bases left between them. CDR3 protein: CASSLGPWGELFF. The CDR3 DNA follows: TGTGCCAGCAGTTTGGGACCATGGGGGGAGCTGTTTTTT.

The chain combines TRBV11-2 with TRBJ2-3, with 7 positions matching TRBD2. Germline assignment: CDR1 SGHAT and CDR2 FQNNGV. There are 16 residues in the CDR3. The trim removed 1 base at V and 1 base at J, leaving 5 bases unmatched. CDR3 residues: CASSLVLAGGTDTQYF. In DNA, the CDR3 is TGTGCCAGCAGCTTAGTTCTGGCGGGGGGCACAGATACGCAGTATTTT.

J is TRBJ2-7 and V is TRBV29-1; 11 nucleotides agree with TRBD1. This CDR3 is 15 amino acids long. Germline CDR1 reads SQVTM; CDR2 reads ANQGSEA. Unmatched junction bases numbered 6, after V lost 1 base and J lost 4 bases. The CDR3: CSVEGPDRGLYEQYF. CDR3 nucleotides: TGCAGCGTTGAAGGACCGGACAGGGGGCTTTACGAGCAGTACTTC.

The chain couples TRBV7-2 to TRBJ2-1; D is perhaps TRBD2 (5 bases). This CDR3 has 15 amino acids. Per germline, CDR1 SGHTA and CDR2 FQGNSA. V was shortened by 6 bases and J by 0 bases, with 12 bases between the two germline ends. The CDR3 reads CASRPDSSSYNEQFF. CDR3 nucleotide sequence: TGTGCCAGCAGGCCGGACTCGAGCTCCTACAATGAGCAGTTCTTC. The variable domain in full, with the rest retrieved from reference TRBV7-2 and TRBJ2-1, is GAGVSQSPSNKVTEKGKDVELRCDPISGHTALYWYRQSLGQGLEFLIYFQGNSAPDKSGLPSDRFSAERTGGSVSTLTIQRTQQEDSAVYLCASRPDSSSYNEQFFGPGTRLTVL.

This chain connects TRBV6-6 to TRBJ2-1, with TRBD2 matching over 7 bases. J was trimmed by 3 bases and V by 0 bases; bases with no gene match: 5. The germline CDR1 and CDR2 sequences are MNHNY and SVGAGI (reference sequence). The CDR3 length is 16 residues. For the CDR3, the DNA is TGTGCCAGCAGTTACTCGATGCGGGACTACTACAATGAGCAGTTCTTC. Its protein product is CASSYSMRDYYNEQFF.

This chain uses TRBV29-1 with TRBJ2-7; D not resolved. This CDR3 is built from 11 residues. CDR1 and CDR2 from the germline V gene are SQVTM and ANQGSEA. V lost 7 bases, J lost 4 bases, and 11 bases lay in between. The DNA of the CDR3 is TGCAGCGCCGTGAGAGAGTACGAGCAGTACTTC. This codes for CSAVREYEQYF.

This chain connects TRBV10-1 to TRBJ1-1; unclear D gene. Germline CDR1 and CDR2: WNHNN and SYGVQD (reference sequence). This CDR3 comprises 14 residues. The germline V and J ends were trimmed by 2 bases and 3 bases, with 10 bases remaining between them. The CDR3 DNA is TGCGCCAGCAGTGAGGGCGGATCGGACACTGAAGCTTTCTTT. The encoded protein is CASSEGGSDTEAFF.

J is TRBJ2-7 and V is TRBV19, with 9 nucleotides matching TRBD1. V dropped 5 bases and J dropped 6; count of bases not matched to a gene: 11. Germline values: CDR1 LNHDA, CDR2 SQIVND (reference sequence). The CDR3 has 15 residues. This CDR3 reads CASSRTTGQGFEQYF. CDR3 nucleotides: TGTGCCAGTAGTCGCACGACGGGACAGGGTTTCGAGCAGTACTTC.

V and J are TRBV7-9 and TRBJ2-3; maybe TRBD1 (6 bases). CDR1 and CDR2 from the germline V gene are SEHNR and FQNEAQ (reference sequence). Trimming took 1 base from V and 1 from J, leaving 9 bases between them. This CDR3 has 15 amino acids. CDR3 residues: CASSLGAGGTDTQYF. CDR3 DNA sequence: TGTGCCAGCAGCTTAGGGGCAGGGGGCACAGATACGCAGTATTTT.

V is TRBV5-4 and J is TRBJ2-5; D gene ambiguous. V dropped 4 bases and J dropped 0 bases, with 10 bases sitting between them. The CDR3 contains 14 residues. CDR1 SGHNT and CDR2 YYREEE come from the germline V gene (reference sequence). The DNA for the CDR3 is TGTGCCAGCAGCCAAGACTTAAACCAAGAGACCCAGTACTTC. Protein sequence: CASSQDLNQETQYF.

The rearrangement uses TRBV7-2 and TRBJ2-7, with D uncertain. V was cut by 4 bases and J by 6 bases, with 13 bases left in between. The V gene's germline CDR1 is SGHTA and CDR2 FQGNSA. This CDR3 is 13 amino acids long. The CDR3 coding sequence is TGTGCCAGCAGCTCCCGCATCACTCCCGAGCAGTACTTC. Translating it yields CASSSRITPEQYF.